This T cell receptor (beta chain) was sequenced for a study of OX40 agonist ivuxolimab in advanced cancers. The overall study: Enrolled patients in dose escalation had cancers that were hepatocellular carcinoma, melanoma, renal cell or head and neck cancer. Study-wide results and caveats: Among T cells, CD8+ cells averaged more expanded clones than CD4+ cells. Both CD4+ and CD8+ T cell populations in blood had undergone clonal expansion by week 6 at 0.1 to 3.0 mg/kg.

A note on this clone: Its target is not known.

This table comes from immunoSEQ multiplex PCR, and its TCRdb copy is limited to in-frame clones, with some not included. Of roughly 18,000 clones listed, roughly 73% are singletons. Germline CDR1 is MNHEY and CDR2 is SMNVEV (reference sequence). This CDR3 has 13 amino acids. The germline V and J ends were trimmed by 5 bases and 10 bases, with 17 bases remaining between them. The rearrangement links TRBV27 to TRBJ1-1; D may be TRBD1 (6 bases). The clonotype comes from an adult with an advanced solid tumor such as melanoma, head and neck, liver or kidney cancer. Source: CD4+ or CD8+ T cells sorted from blood, taken in a trial of the OX40 agonist ivuxolimab. CDR3 amino acids: CASSNPQGGPAFF. The CDR3 DNA reads TGTGCCAGCAGTAACCCGCAAGGGGGGCCAGCTTTCTTT.